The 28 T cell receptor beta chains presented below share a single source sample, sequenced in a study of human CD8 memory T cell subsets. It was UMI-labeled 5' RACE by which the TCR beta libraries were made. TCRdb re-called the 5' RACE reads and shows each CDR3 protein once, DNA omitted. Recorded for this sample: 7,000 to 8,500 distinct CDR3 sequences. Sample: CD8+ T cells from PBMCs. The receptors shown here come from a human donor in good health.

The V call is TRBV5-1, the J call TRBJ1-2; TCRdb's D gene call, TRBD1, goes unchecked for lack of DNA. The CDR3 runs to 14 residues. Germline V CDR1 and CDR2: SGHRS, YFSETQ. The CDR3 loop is CASSQTGGDYGYTF.

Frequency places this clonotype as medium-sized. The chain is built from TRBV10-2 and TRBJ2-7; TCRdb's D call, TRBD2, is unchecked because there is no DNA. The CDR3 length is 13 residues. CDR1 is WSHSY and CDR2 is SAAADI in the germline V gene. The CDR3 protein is CASSPGLDYEQYF.

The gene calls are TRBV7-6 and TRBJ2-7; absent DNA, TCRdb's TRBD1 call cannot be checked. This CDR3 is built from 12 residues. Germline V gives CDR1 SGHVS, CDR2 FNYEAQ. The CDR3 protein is CASGTGPYEQYF.

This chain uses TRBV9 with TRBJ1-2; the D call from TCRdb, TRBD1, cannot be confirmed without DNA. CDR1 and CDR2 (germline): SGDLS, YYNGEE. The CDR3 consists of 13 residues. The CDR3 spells CASRPRGLDGYTF. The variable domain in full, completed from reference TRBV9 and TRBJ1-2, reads DSGVTQTPKHLITATGQRVTLRCSPRSGDLSVYWYQQSLDQGLQFLIQYYNGEERAKGNILERFSAQQFPDLHSELNLSSLELGDSALYFCASRPRGLDGYTFGSGTRLTVV.

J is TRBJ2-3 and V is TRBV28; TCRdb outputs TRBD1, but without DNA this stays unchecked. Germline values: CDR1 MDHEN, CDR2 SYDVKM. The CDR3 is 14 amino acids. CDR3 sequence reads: CASSGQGRTDTQYF.

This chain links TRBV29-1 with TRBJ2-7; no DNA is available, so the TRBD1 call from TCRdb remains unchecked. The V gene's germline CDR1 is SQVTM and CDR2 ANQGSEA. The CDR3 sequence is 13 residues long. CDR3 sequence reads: CSVEAGNTYEQYF.

CDR3 loop: CASSQTGELFF. The gene calls are TRBV12-3 or TRBV12-4 and TRBJ2-2. There are 11 residues in the CDR3.

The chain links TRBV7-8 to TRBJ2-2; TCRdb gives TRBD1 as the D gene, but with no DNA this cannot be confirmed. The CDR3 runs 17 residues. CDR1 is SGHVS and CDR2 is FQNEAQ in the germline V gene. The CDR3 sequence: CASSFPGTLADTGELFF. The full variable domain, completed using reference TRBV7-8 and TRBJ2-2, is GAGVSQSPRYKVAKRGQDVALRCDPISGHVSLFWYQQALGQGPEFLTYFQNEAQLDKSGLPSDRFFAERPEGSVSTLKIQRTQQEDSAVYLCASSFPGTLADTGELFFGEGSRLTVL.

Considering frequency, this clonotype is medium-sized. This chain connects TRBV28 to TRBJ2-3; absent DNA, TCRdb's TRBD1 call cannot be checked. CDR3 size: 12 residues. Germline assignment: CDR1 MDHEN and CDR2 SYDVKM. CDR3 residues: CASTPARGAQYF.

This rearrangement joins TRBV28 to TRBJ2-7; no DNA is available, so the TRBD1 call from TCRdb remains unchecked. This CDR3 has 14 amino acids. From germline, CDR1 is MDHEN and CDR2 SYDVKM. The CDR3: CATSKRTGASEQYF.

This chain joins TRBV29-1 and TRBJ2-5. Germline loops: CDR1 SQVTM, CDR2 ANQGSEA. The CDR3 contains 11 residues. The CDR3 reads CSAGIQETQYF.

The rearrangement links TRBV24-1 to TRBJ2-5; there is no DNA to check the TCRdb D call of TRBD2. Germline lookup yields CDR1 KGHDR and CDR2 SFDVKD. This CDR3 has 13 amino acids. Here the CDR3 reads CATSGDSEETQYF.

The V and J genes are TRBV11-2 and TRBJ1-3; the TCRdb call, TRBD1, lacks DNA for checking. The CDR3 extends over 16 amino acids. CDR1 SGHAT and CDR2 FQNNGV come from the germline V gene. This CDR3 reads CASSSQDSYSGNTIYF.

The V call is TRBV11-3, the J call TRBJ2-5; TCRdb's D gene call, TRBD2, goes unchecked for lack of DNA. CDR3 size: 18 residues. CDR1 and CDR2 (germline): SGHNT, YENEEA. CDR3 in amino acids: CASSPGTSGRPKQETQYF.

The CDR3 region is CASSRMDTQYF. J is TRBJ2-3 and V is TRBV7-8. This CDR3 has 11 residues. The V gene's germline CDR1 is SGHVS and CDR2 FQNEAQ.

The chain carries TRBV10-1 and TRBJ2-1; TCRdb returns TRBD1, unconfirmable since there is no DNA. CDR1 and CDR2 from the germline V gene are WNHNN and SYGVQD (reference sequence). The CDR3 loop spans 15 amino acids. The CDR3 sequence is CASNEGTGGMNEQFF.

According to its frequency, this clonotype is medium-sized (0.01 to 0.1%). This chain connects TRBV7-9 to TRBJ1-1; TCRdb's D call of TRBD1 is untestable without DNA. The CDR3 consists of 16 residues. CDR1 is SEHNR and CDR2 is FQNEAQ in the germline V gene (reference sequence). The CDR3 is CASSSTSTGLYAEAFF.

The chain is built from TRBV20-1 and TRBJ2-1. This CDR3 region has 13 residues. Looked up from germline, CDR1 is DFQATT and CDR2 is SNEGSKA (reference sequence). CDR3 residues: CSAQSLLYNEQFF.

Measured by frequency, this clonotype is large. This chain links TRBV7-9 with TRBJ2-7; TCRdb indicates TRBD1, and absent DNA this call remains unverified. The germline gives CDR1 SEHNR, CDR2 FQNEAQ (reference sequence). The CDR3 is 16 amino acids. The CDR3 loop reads CASSSLGGASTYEQYF. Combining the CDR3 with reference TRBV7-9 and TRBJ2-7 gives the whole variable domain DTGVSQNPRHKITKRGQNVTFRCDPISEHNRLYWYRQTLGQGPEFLTYFQNEAQLEKSRLLSDRFSAERPKGSFSTLEIQRTEQGDSAMYLCASSSLGGASTYEQYFGPGTRLTVT.

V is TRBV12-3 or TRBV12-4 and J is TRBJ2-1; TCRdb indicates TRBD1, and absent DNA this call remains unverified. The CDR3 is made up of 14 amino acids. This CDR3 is CASSLGGSNNEQFF.

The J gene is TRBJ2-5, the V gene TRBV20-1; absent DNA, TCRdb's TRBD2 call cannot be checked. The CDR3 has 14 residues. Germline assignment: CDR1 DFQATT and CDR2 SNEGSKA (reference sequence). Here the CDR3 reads CSARVGLGEETQYF.

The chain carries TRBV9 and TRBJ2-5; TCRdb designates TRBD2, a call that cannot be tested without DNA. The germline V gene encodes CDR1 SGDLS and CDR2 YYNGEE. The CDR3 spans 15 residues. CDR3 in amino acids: CASSVGGNPIETQYF.

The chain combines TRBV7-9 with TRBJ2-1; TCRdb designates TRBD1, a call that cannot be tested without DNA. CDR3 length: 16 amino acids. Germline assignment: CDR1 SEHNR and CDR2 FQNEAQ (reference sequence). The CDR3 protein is CASSPATGQGANEQFF.

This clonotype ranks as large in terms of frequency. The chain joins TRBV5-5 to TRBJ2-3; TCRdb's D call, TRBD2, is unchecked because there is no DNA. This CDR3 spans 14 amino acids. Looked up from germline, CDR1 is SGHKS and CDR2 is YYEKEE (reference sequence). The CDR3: CASPGPAATDTQYF.

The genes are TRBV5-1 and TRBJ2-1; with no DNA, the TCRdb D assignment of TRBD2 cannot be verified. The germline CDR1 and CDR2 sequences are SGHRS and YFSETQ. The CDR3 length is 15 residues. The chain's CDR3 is CASSLEPSGFYEQFF.

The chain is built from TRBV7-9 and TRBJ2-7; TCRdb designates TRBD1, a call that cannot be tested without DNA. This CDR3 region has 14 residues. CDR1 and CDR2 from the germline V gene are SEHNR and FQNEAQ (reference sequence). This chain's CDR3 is CASSLGQGDDEQYF. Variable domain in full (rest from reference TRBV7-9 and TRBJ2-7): DTGVSQNPRHKITKRGQNVTFRCDPISEHNRLYWYRQTLGQGPEFLTYFQNEAQLEKSRLLSDRFSAERPKGSFSTLEIQRTEQGDSAMYLCASSLGQGDDEQYFGPGTRLTVT.

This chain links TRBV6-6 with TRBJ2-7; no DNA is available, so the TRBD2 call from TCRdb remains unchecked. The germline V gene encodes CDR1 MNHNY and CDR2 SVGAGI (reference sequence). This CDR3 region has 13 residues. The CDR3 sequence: CASMASVVSEQYF.

CDR3 in amino acids: CASSRSLGSYEQYF. The chain carries TRBV7-7 and TRBJ2-7. Germline CDR1 SSHAT, CDR2 FNYEAQ (reference sequence). The CDR3 sequence is 14 residues long.